These 11 T cell receptor beta chains were all obtained from the same sample, sequenced in a study of blood T cell repertoires in COVID-19. Produced via immunoSEQ multiplex PCR; TCRdb's table is partial and in-frame only. The data show fewer than 700,000 clones, about 89% seen once. The sample consisted of peripheral blood. These receptors were obtained from a woman aged 50 to 65 with COVID-19, enrolled during active disease.

This clone was seen just once. CDR3: CASSVESGVTGELFF. DNA for the CDR3: TGTGCCAGCAGCGTGGAGTCAGGGGTGACCGGGGAGCTGTTTTTT. The genes are TRBV7-8 and TRBJ2-2; weak D call: TRBD1 (6 bases). Germline loops: CDR1 SGHVS, CDR2 FQNEAQ. V lost 5 bases and J lost 5, with 15 bases in between. CDR3 length: 15 residues.

The CDR3 DNA reads as TGCGCCAGCAGCCAAACCTTTCAAGGACGGCGGACAGACAATGAGCAGTTCTTC. This translates into CASSQTFQGRRTDNEQFF. The chain recombines TRBV4-1 with TRBJ2-1; D might be TRBD1 (6 bases). V was trimmed by 2 bases and J by 5 bases, leaving 22 bases between them. The CDR3 has 18 residues. Germline CDR1 is MGHRA and CDR2 is YSYEKL.

This sequence joins TRBV6-2 or TRBV6-3 and TRBJ1-2; 9 nucleotides agree with TRBD1. This CDR3 is built from 16 residues. Germline CDR1 reads MNHEY; CDR2 reads SVGEGT. V lost 5 bases and J lost 5; bases outside the gene matches: 12. The DNA for the CDR3 is TGTGCCAGCAGTCCCCCCTCACAGGGGGCGCAATATGGCTACACCTTC. It translates to CASSPPSQGAQYGYTF.

The chain has TRBV6-5 and TRBJ1-3; D is perhaps TRBD1 (5 bases). The CDR3 is 14 amino acids. V dropped 6 bases and J dropped 1 base, with 10 bases sitting between them. Looked up from germline, CDR1 is MNHEY and CDR2 is SVGAGI. The DNA of the CDR3 is TGTGCCAGCAGGGCGGGACTATCTGGAAACACCATATATTTT. As protein: CASRAGLSGNTIYF.

Only one count was recorded for this clone. This rearrangement joins TRBV5-6 to TRBJ2-3; 9 bases are a match to TRBD1. The germline V gene encodes CDR1 SGHDT and CDR2 YYEEEE. V lost 1 base, J lost 4 bases, and 7 bases stayed unmatched. The CDR3 consists of 16 residues. CDR3 DNA sequence: TGTGCCAGCAGCTTGAGGGGGACAGGGCGGGCAGATACGCAGTATTTT. It yields the protein CASSLRGTGRADTQYF. The whole variable domain, filled in from reference TRBV5-6 and TRBJ2-3, reads DAGVTQSPTHLIKTRGQQVTLRCSPKSGHDTVSWYQQALGQGPQFIFQYYEEEERQRGNFPDRFSGHQFPNYSSELNVNALLLGDSALYLCASSLRGTGRADTQYFGPGTRLTVL.

The chain joins TRBV24-1 to TRBJ1-2; D is perhaps TRBD1 (5 bases). V was trimmed by 9 bases and J by 5 bases, leaving 12 bases between them. The CDR3 length is 12 residues. Germline CDR1 and CDR2: KGHDR and SFDVKD. The CDR3 DNA follows: TGTGCCACCGGCGGGACGGTTTATGGCTACACCTTC. Residues: CATGGTVYGYTF.

This chain uses TRBV4-1 with TRBJ1-5; 7 positions match TRBD1. The CDR3 covers 15 residues. CDR1 is MGHRA, CDR2 YSYEKL, per germline. V lost 4 bases, J lost 3 bases, and 6 bases stayed unmatched. The CDR3 spells CASSLQGGDNQPQHF. CDR3 DNA sequence: TGCGCCAGCAGCCTCCAGGGGGGCGACAATCAGCCCCAGCATTTT.

The chain carries TRBV3-1 (or the pseudogene TRBV3-2) and TRBJ2-5, with D hard to call. Per germline, CDR1 LGHDT and CDR2 YNNKEL (reference sequence). Trimming removed 0 bases at V and 4 bases at J, with 9 bases between. There are 14 residues in the CDR3. CDR3 coding DNA: TGTGCCAGCAGCCAAGATCCGGGTCGAGAGACCCAGTACTTC. Its translation is CASSQDPGRETQYF.

The V gene is TRBV4-1, the J gene TRBJ2-2; no clear D gene. V shed 4 bases and J shed 6 bases, with 6 bases lying between them. The V gene's germline CDR1 is MGHRA and CDR2 YSYEKL. The length of the CDR3 is 12 residues. CDR3 in DNA: TGCGCCAGCAGCCTCGGTGCCGGGGAGCTGTTTTTT. Protein: CASSLGAGELFF.

This chain connects TRBV14 to TRBJ2-2, with a weak D call TRBD2 (5 bases). Germline CDR1 and CDR2: SGHDN and FVKESK. The V and J ends lost 4 bases and 4 bases respectively, with 25 bases between them. The CDR3 has 19 amino acids. CDR3 DNA: TGTGCCAGCAGCCTCCGGCACCTCGACGACTACACTACCACCGGGGAGCTGTTTTTT. Its protein is CASSLRHLDDYTTTGELFF. The entire variable domain, with the rest obtained from reference TRBV14 and TRBJ2-2, is as follows: EAGVTQFPSHSVIEKGQTVTLRCDPISGHDNLYWYRRVMGKEIKFLLHFVKESKQDESGMPNNRFLAERTGGTYSTLKVQPAELEDSGVYFCASSLRHLDDYTTTGELFFGEGSRLTVL.

The chain has TRBV4-1 and TRBJ2-5; tentatively, D is TRBD1 (5 bases). V was cut by 4 bases and J by 2 bases, with 8 bases left in between. Germline CDR1 and CDR2: MGHRA and YSYEKL. The CDR3 is made up of 13 amino acids. CDR3: CASSPRVQETQYF. The CDR3 DNA sequence: TGCGCCAGCAGCCCCAGGGTTCAAGAGACCCAGTACTTC.